The next 14 T cell receptor beta chains were all read from a single sample in a study of T-cell reconstitution after alpha-beta-depleted transplantation in children. The TCRbeta library incorporated unique molecular identifiers. TCRdb re-called the PCR reads through MiXCR, storing one row per CDR3 protein. The data hold approximately 500,000 distinct CDR3 sequences, with 25% to 30% observed a single time. Here the sequenced sample was PBMCs, taken before TCRalphabeta/CD19-depleted stem cell transplant. Source of these receptors: a boy younger than two with Wiskott-Aldrich syndrome, due to receive a stem cell transplant.

There are a few counts of this clonotype. The chain links TRBV20-1 to TRBJ2-3; the match to TRBD1 covers 8 bases. V lost 5 bases and J lost 4; bases outside the gene matches: 2. The CDR3 is 12 residues long. Germline V gives CDR1 DFQATT, CDR2 SNEGSKA (reference sequence). The CDR3 DNA reads as TGCAGTGCTGGGACAGGTGCAGATACGCAGTATTTT. Translated, it gives CSAGTGADTQYF.

V usage is TRBV5-1 and J usage is TRBJ2-4, with D perhaps assigned TRBD1 or TRBD2 (5 bases each). Germline CDR1 reads SGHRS; CDR2 reads YFSETQ. Trimming took off 4 bases at V and 0 bases at J, with 11 bases between the two ends. The CDR3 extends over 15 amino acids. The CDR3 region is CASSPGDLAKNIQYF. CDR3 nucleotides: TGCGCCAGCAGCCCCGGGGACCTAGCCAAAAACATTCAGTACTTC.

V usage is TRBV10-3 and J usage is TRBJ1-5; 7 bases map to TRBD1. Looked up from germline, CDR1 is ENHRY and CDR2 is SYGVKD. V was clipped by 11 bases and J by 6 bases; unmatched bases: 19. This CDR3 spans 16 amino acids. This CDR3 reads CASSGAPGQFIQPQHF. DNA for the CDR3: TGTGCCTCTAGTGGGGCCCCGGGACAGTTCATTCAGCCCCAGCATTTT.

J is TRBJ2-5 and V is TRBV5-1, with 10 bases matching TRBD2. This CDR3 is 17 amino acids long. Germline V gene lookup returns CDR1 SGHRS and CDR2 YFSETQ. V dropped 2 bases and J dropped 3; count of bases not matched to a gene: 10. The chain's CDR3 is CASSLTSGIFKEETQYF. The CDR3 nucleotides are TGCGCCAGCAGCTTAACTAGCGGGATTTTTAAGGAAGAGACCCAGTACTTC. The full variable domain, rest sourced from reference TRBV5-1 and TRBJ2-5, is KAGVTQTPRYLIKTRGQQVTLSCSPISGHRSVSWYQQTPGQGLQFLFEYFSETQRNKGNFPGRFSGRQFSNSRSEMNVSTLELGDSALYLCASSLTSGIFKEETQYFGPGTRLLVL.

The V and J genes are TRBV14 and TRBJ2-1; the match to TRBD1 covers 9 bases. The CDR3 spans 14 residues. Germline V CDR1 and CDR2: SGHDN, FVKESK. J was trimmed by 5 bases and V by 5 bases; bases with no gene match: 4. The CDR3, as DNA: TGTGCCAGCAGCTGGACAGGGGTGGACAATGAGCAGTTCTTC. Protein: CASSWTGVDNEQFF.

The chain joins TRBV2 to TRBJ2-1, with D possibly TRBD2 on 5 matching bases. The length of the CDR3 is 15 residues. Trimming pared 6 bases from V and 4 bases from J, leaving 16 bases between. Germline loops: CDR1 SNHLY, CDR2 FYNNEI. CDR3 nucleotides: TGTGCCAGCAGCCTGCTCCGGGAAAGATACAATGAGCAGTTCTTC. Its protein product is CASSLLRERYNEQFF.

This clonotype was recorded a few times. This CDR3 reads CSARDITGGHEQYF. In DNA form, the CDR3 reads TGCAGTGCTAGAGATATCACAGGGGGGCACGAGCAGTACTTC. The genes are TRBV20-1 and TRBJ2-7, with 8 bases aligning to TRBD1. The CDR3 is made up of 14 amino acids. CDR1 DFQATT and CDR2 SNEGSKA come from the germline V gene (reference sequence). The J segment lost 5 bases and the V segment lost 0 bases, leaving 6 bases of the junction unmatched.

The chain combines TRBV7-2 with TRBJ2-1; 9 bases line up with TRBD2. From germline, CDR1 is SGHTA and CDR2 FQGNSA. The V gene end was trimmed by 2 bases and the J gene end by 7 bases; junction bases not matched to a gene: 3. This CDR3 region has 14 residues. CDR3 sequence: CASSLFLAGNEQFF. CDR3 DNA: TGTGCCAGCAGCTTATTTCTAGCGGGGAATGAGCAGTTCTTC.

The V and J genes are TRBV4-2 and TRBJ2-7; tentative D call: TRBD2 (5 bases). V shed 3 bases and J shed 3 bases, with 9 bases lying between them. The CDR3 spans 13 residues. The V gene's germline CDR1 is LGHNA and CDR2 YNFKEQ. The chain's CDR3 is CASSQDFHYEQYF. DNA for the CDR3: TGTGCCAGCAGCCAGGACTTCCACTACGAGCAGTACTTC.

This clonotype has only a few counts. The genes are TRBV3-1 and TRBJ2-3; TRBD2 aligns across 7 bases. Trimming took 2 bases from V and 1 from J; bases not matched to a gene: 6. The germline V gene has CDR1 LGHDT and CDR2 YNNKEL (reference sequence). This CDR3 is 16 amino acids long. Here the CDR3 reads CASSQFSAGGTDTQYF. DNA for the CDR3: TGTGCCAGCAGCCAATTTTCTGCGGGGGGCACAGATACGCAGTATTTT.

The gene calls are TRBV30 and TRBJ2-2, with 12 bases lining up with TRBD2. In germline, CDR1 is GTSNPN, CDR2 SVGIG (reference sequence). V shed 0 bases, J shed 0 bases, and the junction held 2 bases outside the gene matches. The CDR3 contains 17 residues. Here the CDR3 DNA reads TGTGCCTGGAGTGTACCTAGCGGGAGGGCGAACACCGGGGAGCTGTTTTTT. Translation gives CAWSVPSGRANTGELFF.

This sequence joins TRBV11-2 and TRBJ2-7, with D perhaps matching TRBD2 (6 bases). V was trimmed by 5 bases and J by 3 bases, leaving 17 bases between them. The CDR3 has 15 amino acids. Germline CDR1 reads SGHAT; CDR2 reads FQNNGV. The CDR3 nucleotides read TGTGCCAGCAGCGTTCCGGGACTTACGAACTACGAGCAGTACTTC. Its translation: CASSVPGLTNYEQYF.

The chain carries TRBV27 and TRBJ1-2; D is undetermined. The germline V and J ends were trimmed by 1 base and 5 bases, with 8 bases remaining between them. Looked up from germline, CDR1 is MNHEY and CDR2 is SMNVEV (reference sequence). The CDR3 has 13 residues. CDR3 DNA sequence: TGTGCCAGCAGTTTATTCGGCACGTATGGCTACACCTTC. This gives the protein CASSLFGTYGYTF.

In nucleotides, the CDR3 is TGCGCCAGCAGCCAAGACACTGAAGCTTTCTTT. Translation gives CASSQDTEAFF. The rearrangement uses TRBV4-1 and TRBJ1-1; D gene ambiguous. Germline V gene sequence: CDR1 MGHRA, CDR2 YSYEKL. Trimming stripped 0 bases from V and 4 bases from J, with 0 bases between. The CDR3 is 11 amino acids.